The source of this T cell receptor (beta chain) is a study of blood T cell repertoires in COVID-19. On the study more broadly: Samples taken during acute and convalescent COVID-19 were collected in the United States, Italy and Spain.

The CDR3 sequence is 10 residues long. The germline V and J ends were trimmed by 2 bases and 7 bases, with 4 bases remaining between them. Using immunoSEQ multiplex PCR, the repertoire was profiled, and TCRdb retains in-frame clones only, with some absent. The repertoire includes fewer than 450,000 clones, 87% of them detected once, and roughly 6% sits in the top ten. This clonotype was obtained from a woman aged 50 to 65 with COVID-19, enrolled during active disease. The source material was peripheral blood. This chain links TRBV5-7 with TRBJ2-7, with D uncertain. TRBV5-7 has ORF status, its function being uncertain. The CDR3: CASSFQEQYF. DNA of the CDR3: TGTGCCAGCAGCTTCCAAGAGCAGTACTTC.